This T cell receptor (beta chain) was sequenced in a study of T cell responses to AZD1222 COVID-19 vaccine. Using immunoSEQ multiplex PCR, the repertoire was profiled, and TCRdb retains in-frame clones only, with some absent. This sample has about 150,000 clones, with around nine tenths found just once. Whole-study findings and limits: Unmutated variant regions are reportedly the target of nearly half of TCRs that are spike-specific.

This CDR3 is built from 16 residues. The V and J ends lost 0 bases and 0 bases, in that order; junction bases with no gene match: 3. The germline V gene encodes CDR1 LGHNT and CDR2 FRNRAP. This clone was counted once. Antigen specificity is unknown. The chain recombines TRBV12-5 with TRBJ2-7; TRBD1 matches 9 bases. This sample comprised peripheral blood, obtained 28 days after the second AZD1222 dose. This receptor was obtained from an adult who received the AZD1222 COVID-19 vaccine. CDR3: CASGLVQGATSYEQYF. The CDR3 coding sequence is TGTGCTAGTGGTTTGGTACAGGGGGCCACCTCCTACGAGCAGTACTTC.